The text below deals with one T cell receptor beta chain. The sample comes from a study of control samples from healthy donors and cancer patients. CDR1 MNHEY and CDR2 SVGAGI come from the germline V gene. Trimming pared 7 bases from V and 0 bases from J, leaving 10 bases between. The CDR3 loop spans 14 amino acids. Only in-frame clones appear in the TCRdb table, and some are missing; sequencing was by immunoSEQ multiplex PCR. The sample has approximately 120,000 clones; roughly nine tenths are singletons. This sequence originates from a human donor in good health. The donor label of this sample is uncertain. The chain combines TRBV6-5 with TRBJ2-1, with D perhaps matching TRBD2 (6 bases). The material sequenced was blood. This chain's CDR3 is CASIYGSSYNEQFF. The CDR3 coding sequence is TGTGCCAGCATATACGGGAGCTCCTACAATGAGCAGTTCTTC.